Shown below are 21 T cell receptor beta chains from a single sample sequenced in a study of T cell responses to AZD1222 COVID-19 vaccine. The data were produced by immunoSEQ multiplex PCR, yet TCRdb's version contains in-frame clones alone and is incomplete. Of around 160,000 clones listed, around nine tenths are singletons. Sequencing used peripheral blood, obtained on day 0 of AZD1222 vaccination. These TCRs come from an adult in good health.

This rearrangement joins TRBV28 to TRBJ1-2, with TRBD1 matching over 8 bases. Germline CDR1 and CDR2: MDHEN and SYDVKM. The CDR3 runs to 16 residues. V was clipped by 4 bases and J by 3 bases; unmatched bases: 10. In nucleotides, the CDR3 is TGTGCCAGCAGTTCGAGACAGGGGCCGTACTACTATGGCTACACCTTC. Translation gives CASSSRQGPYYYGYTF.

J is TRBJ2-7 and V is TRBV7-9; D is uncertain. Between the trimmed V and J ends, which lost 0 bases and 6 bases, there was a span of 6 bases. The CDR3 is 12 residues long. The germline gives CDR1 SEHNR, CDR2 FQNEAQ (reference sequence). CDR3 residues: CASSLAQAEQYF. The CDR3 DNA reads as TGTGCCAGCAGCTTAGCGCAGGCCGAGCAGTACTTC.

The V gene is TRBV28, the J gene TRBJ1-6, with TRBD1 matching 7 bases. The CDR3 loop spans 16 amino acids. CDR1 and CDR2 (germline): MDHEN, SYDVKM. Trimming took 2 bases from V and 5 from J; bases not matched to a gene: 6. CDR3 region: CASSLDGTANNSPLHF. As DNA, the CDR3 is TGTGCCAGCAGTTTAGACGGGACAGCGAATAATTCACCCCTCCACTTT.

The CDR3 DNA reads TGTGCCAGCAGAGACAGGGGACGGGGCTACACCTTC. Its protein product is CASRDRGRGYTF. The rearrangement uses TRBV2 and TRBJ1-2; 8 nucleotides align to TRBD1. Germline CDR1 and CDR2: SNHLY and FYNNEI. V shed 6 bases, J shed 8 bases, and the junction held 5 bases outside the gene matches. The CDR3 runs 12 residues.

This chain uses TRBV19 with TRBJ1-1; D gene unclear. The V end was cut by 1 base, the J end by 2 bases, with 11 bases between. Germline CDR1 is LNHDA and CDR2 is SQIVND (reference sequence). This CDR3 has 15 residues. The CDR3 loop is CASSIGAPRNTEAFF. Written as DNA, the CDR3 is TGTGCCAGTAGTATAGGAGCGCCCCGCAACACTGAAGCTTTCTTT.

In the case of this clone: The same CDR3 can be traced to other DNA sequences in this sample. The chain has TRBV9 and TRBJ1-2, with D possibly matching TRBD1 (6 bases). Per the germline V gene, CDR1 is SGDLS and CDR2 is YYNGEE. The CDR3 totals 14 residues. Trimming stripped 0 bases from V and 3 bases from J, with 9 bases between. The CDR3: CASSVGGGDYGYTF. CDR3 nucleotides: TGTGCCAGCAGCGTAGGAGGGGGAGACTATGGCTACACCTTC.

The chain employs TRBV6-5 and TRBJ1-4; TRBD1 matches at 7 bases. Germline loops: CDR1 MNHEY, CDR2 SVGAGI. CDR3 length: 13 residues. V lost 7 bases, J lost 8 bases, and 7 bases stayed unmatched. The CDR3 DNA is TGTGCCAGCACGGAGGGGGCGCGAGAAAAACTGTTTTTT. Protein: CASTEGAREKLFF.

The V gene is TRBV19, the J gene TRBJ1-2; 8 bases align to TRBD1. The CDR3 sequence is 14 residues long. Trimming at V came to 6 bases and at J to 0 bases, leaving 3 bases not matched to a gene. The germline V gene encodes CDR1 LNHDA and CDR2 SQIVND (reference sequence). The CDR3 loop is CASRTGATNYGYTF. CDR3 nucleotides: TGTGCCAGTAGGACAGGGGCGACTAACTATGGCTACACCTTC. The full variable domain, rest sourced from reference TRBV19 and TRBJ1-2, is DGGITQSPKYLFRKEGQNVTLSCEQNLNHDAMYWYRQDPGQGLRLIYYSQIVNDFQKGDIAEGYSVSREKKESFPLTVTSAQKNPTAFYLCASRTGATNYGYTFGSGTRLTVV.

The chain recombines TRBV4-3 with TRBJ2-2, with D possibly being TRBD1 (5 bases). Germline V lookup: CDR1 LGHNA, CDR2 YSLEER. The V and J ends lost 0 bases and 9 bases respectively, with 11 bases between them. The CDR3 contains 14 residues. The CDR3 DNA sequence: TGCGCCAGCAGCCAAGATGGGGCCTCCCGGGAGCTGTTTTTT. Amino acid sequence: CASSQDGASRELFF.

The rearrangement joins TRBV14 to TRBJ2-7; D gene ambiguous. Germline assignment: CDR1 SGHDN and CDR2 FVKESK. V was shortened by 4 bases and J by 4 bases, with 8 bases between the two germline ends. This CDR3 spans 12 amino acids. CDR3 coding DNA: TGTGCCAGCAGCCCAGTGGGTTACGAGCAGTACTTC. Its translation: CASSPVGYEQYF.

The gene calls are TRBV7-9 and TRBJ2-2, with unresolved D. The V and J ends lost 5 bases and 4 bases respectively, with 14 bases between them. CDR3 length: 15 residues. CDR1 SEHNR and CDR2 FQNEAQ come from the germline V gene (reference sequence). CDR3 sequence: CASSQWGMSTGELFF. The CDR3 DNA reads as TGTGCCAGCAGCCAATGGGGAATGAGCACCGGGGAGCTGTTTTTT.

The chain carries TRBV24-1 and TRBJ2-2; D is perhaps TRBD1 or TRBD2 (5 bases each). This CDR3 has 16 amino acids. With 3 bases removed from V and 7 bases from J, the gap between germline ends came to 17 bases. Per the germline V gene, CDR1 is KGHDR and CDR2 is SFDVKD. This chain's CDR3 is CATSDKGPPRVGELFF. The CDR3 nucleotides read TGTGCCACCAGTGATAAGGGACCGCCGAGGGTCGGGGAGCTGTTTTTT.

Comment on this clone: This sample also contains other DNA sequences that code for the same CDR3. The chain joins TRBV4-1 to TRBJ1-2; D call uncertain. In germline, CDR1 is MGHRA, CDR2 YSYEKL. Trimming removed 3 bases at V and 5 bases at J, with 13 bases between. The CDR3 runs 14 residues. In DNA, the CDR3 is TGCGCCAGCAGCCAGGGTACGGGCCCTTATGGCTACACCTTC. Protein: CASSQGTGPYGYTF.

The chain is built from TRBV4-3 and TRBJ2-7; D unresolved. Germline CDR1 reads LGHNA; CDR2 reads YSLEER. V was shortened by 1 base and J by 6 bases, with 19 bases between the two germline ends. The CDR3 is made up of 16 amino acids. CDR3 protein: CASSQGPLAFQSEQYF. Written as DNA, the CDR3 is TGCGCCAGCAGCCAAGGACCCTTGGCCTTCCAGAGCGAGCAGTACTTC.

The V and J genes are TRBV2 and TRBJ1-1; a weak D match, TRBD1 (5 bases). The CDR3 spans 15 residues. Germline-derived CDR1 and CDR2 are SNHLY and FYNNEI. V was cut by 7 bases and J by 1 base, with 16 bases left in between. The chain's CDR3 is CASTTSGGWNTEAFF. CDR3 nucleotide sequence: TGTGCCAGCACAACTTCTGGGGGTTGGAACACTGAAGCTTTCTTT.

The CDR3, as DNA: TGTGCCAGCAGCGCCACCCGCGGGGGGAAATACGAGCAGTACTTC. Amino acid sequence: CASSATRGGKYEQYF. This sequence joins TRBV5-4 and TRBJ2-7; TRBD2 matches 8 bases. With V trimmed by 4 bases and J by 4 bases, 10 bases remained unmatched. The CDR3 is made up of 15 amino acids. The V gene's germline CDR1 is SGHNT and CDR2 YYREEE (reference sequence).

This chain joins TRBV18 and TRBJ2-5; D gene unclear. Germline loops: CDR1 KGHSH, CDR2 LQKENI. Trimming stripped 10 bases from V and 5 bases from J, with 11 bases between. This CDR3 is 11 amino acids long. CDR3 region: CATLVRETQYF. CDR3 nucleotides: TGTGCCACCCTCGTTAGGGAGACCCAGTACTTC.

The chain couples TRBV18 to TRBJ2-1; perhaps D is TRBD1 or TRBD2 (5 bases each). Germline V gene data show CDR1 as KGHSH and CDR2 as LQKENI. V shed 4 bases and J shed 7 bases, with 11 bases lying between them. This CDR3 is built from 13 residues. CDR3 in amino acids: CASSRSGANEQFF. The CDR3 DNA sequence: TGTGCCAGCTCACGTTCCGGGGCGAATGAGCAGTTCTTC. Using reference TRBV18 and TRBJ2-1 for the parts outside the CDR3, the full variable domain is NAGVMQNPRHLVRRRGQEARLRCSPMKGHSHVYWYRQLPEEGLKFMVYLQKENIIDESGMPKERFSAEFPKEGPSILRIQQVVRGDSAAYFCASSRSGANEQFFGPGTRLTVL.

J is TRBJ1-5 and V is TRBV6-6; 9 positions agree with TRBD1. From germline, CDR1 is MNHNY and CDR2 SVGAGI (reference sequence). V lost 10 bases and J lost 7; bases outside the gene matches: 8. The CDR3 loop spans 13 amino acids. The CDR3 protein is CATSGQGSQPQHF. In DNA form, the CDR3 reads TGTGCCACATCAGGACAGGGGAGCCAGCCCCAGCATTTT.

This chain connects TRBV7-6 to TRBJ2-2, with D possibly matching TRBD2 (6 bases). This CDR3 region has 17 residues. V was clipped by 4 bases and J by 4 bases, with 19 bases between them. Germline CDR1 SGHVS, CDR2 FNYEAQ. The chain's CDR3 is CASSSVLSGVSTGELFF. The DNA of the CDR3 is TGTGCCAGCAGCTCCGTCCTTTCGGGAGTTAGCACCGGGGAGCTGTTTTTT.

The rearrangement joins TRBV11-2 to TRBJ1-6, with 7 bases matching TRBD1. V shed 4 bases and J 6 bases; nucleotides not matched to a gene: 6. Germline V lookup: CDR1 SGHAT, CDR2 FQNNGV. The CDR3 extends over 15 amino acids. The DNA of the CDR3 is TGTGCCAGCAGCTCCCCCGGACAGGTTAATTCACCCCTCCACTTT. Amino acid sequence: CASSSPGQVNSPLHF. The full variable domain, rest sourced from reference TRBV11-2 and TRBJ1-6, is EAGVAQSPRYKIIEKRQSVAFWCNPISGHATLYWYQQILGQGPKLLIQFQNNGVVDDSQLPKDRFSAERLKGVDSTLKIQPAKLEDSAVYLCASSSPGQVNSPLHFGNGTRLTVT.